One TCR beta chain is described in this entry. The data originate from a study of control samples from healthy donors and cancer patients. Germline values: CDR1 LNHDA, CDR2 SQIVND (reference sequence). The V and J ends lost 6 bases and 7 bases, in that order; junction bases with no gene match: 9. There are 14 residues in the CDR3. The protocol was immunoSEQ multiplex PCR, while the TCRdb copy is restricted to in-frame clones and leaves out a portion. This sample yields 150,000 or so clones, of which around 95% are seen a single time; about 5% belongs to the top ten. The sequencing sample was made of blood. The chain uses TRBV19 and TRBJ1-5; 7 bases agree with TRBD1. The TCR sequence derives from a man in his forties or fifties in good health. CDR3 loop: CASRGNRGLQPQHF. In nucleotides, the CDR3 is TGTGCCAGTAGGGGTAACAGGGGTCTGCAGCCCCAGCATTTT.